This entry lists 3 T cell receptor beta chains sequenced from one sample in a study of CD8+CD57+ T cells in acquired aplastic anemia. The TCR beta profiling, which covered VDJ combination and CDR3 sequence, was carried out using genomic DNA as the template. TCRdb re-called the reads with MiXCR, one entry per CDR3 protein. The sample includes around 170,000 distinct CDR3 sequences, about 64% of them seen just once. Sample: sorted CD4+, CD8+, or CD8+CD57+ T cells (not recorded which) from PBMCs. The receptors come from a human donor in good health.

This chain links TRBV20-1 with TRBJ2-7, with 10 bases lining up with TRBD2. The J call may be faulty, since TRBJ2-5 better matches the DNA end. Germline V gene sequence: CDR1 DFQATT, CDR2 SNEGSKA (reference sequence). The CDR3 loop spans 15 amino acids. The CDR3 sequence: CSAAHLAGAQETQYF. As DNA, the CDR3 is TGCAGTGCAGCTCACCTAGCGGGGGCGCAAGAGACCCAGTACTTC.

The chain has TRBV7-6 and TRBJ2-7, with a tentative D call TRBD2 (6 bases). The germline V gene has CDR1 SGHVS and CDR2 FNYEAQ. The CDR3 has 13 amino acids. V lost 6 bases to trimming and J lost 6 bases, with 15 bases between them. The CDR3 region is CASSAGTPPEQYF. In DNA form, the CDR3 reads TGTGCCAGCAGTGCGGGGACCCCCCCCGAGCAGTACTTC. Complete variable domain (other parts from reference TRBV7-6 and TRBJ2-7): GAGVSQSPRYKVTKRGQDVALRCDPISGHVSLYWYRQALGQGPEFLTYFNYEAQQDKSGLPNDRFSAERPEGSISTLTIQRTEQRDSAMYRCASSAGTPPEQYFGPGTRLTVT.

In DNA, the CDR3 is TGTGCCACCAGCAGAGATGGGGACTCCGACTACAATGAGCAGTTCTTC. Amino acids: CATSRDGDSDYNEQFF. This chain connects TRBV15 to TRBJ2-1; weak D call: TRBD2 (6 bases). Germline CDR1 is LNHNV and CDR2 is YYDKDF (reference sequence). The CDR3 consists of 16 residues. The germline V and J ends were trimmed by 0 bases and 3 bases, with 12 bases remaining between them. The full variable domain, rest sourced from reference TRBV15 and TRBJ2-1, is DAMVIQNPRYQVTQFGKPVTLSCSQTLNHNVMYWYQQKSSQAPKLLFHYYDKDFNNEADTPDNFQSRRPNTSFCFLDIRSPGLGDTAMYLCATSRDGDSDYNEQFFGPGTRLTVL.